This is a list of T cell receptor beta chains from one sample in a study of T cells in localized non-small cell lung cancer. Profiled with immunoSEQ multiplex PCR; TCRdb holds only in-frame clones, not every one. Altogether around 64,000 clones are present, roughly 79% being singletons, with the ten largest covering roughly 4.8%. Sequencing used PBMCs, obtained before any cancer treatment. These receptors originate from a man between 35 and 75 years old with stage II lung adenocarcinoma. CDR3s include the opening cysteine and the closing phenylalanine or tryptophan. D genes are given only for firm matches. Clone sizes are given selectively: once, few, many, or a class where the clone is expanded.

d_gene: .
j_gene: TRBJ2-1
v_gene: TRBV9
abundance: .
CDR3aa: CASSVDRLPNTQFF
CDR3nt: TGTGCCAGCAGCGTAGATCGGCTGCCAAATACCCAGTTCTTC

d_gene: TRBD2
j_gene: TRBJ2-7
v_gene: TRBV6-5
abundance: .
CDR3aa: CASSRGTSLGYEQYF
CDR3nt: TGTGCCAGCAGTCGTGGGACTAGCCTCGGTTACGAGCAGTACTTC

d_gene: TRBD1
j_gene: TRBJ2-1
v_gene: TRBV9
abundance: .
CDR3aa: CASTRSGQGFNEQFF
CDR3nt: TGTGCCAGCACCCGTTCGGGACAGGGCTTCAATGAGCAGTTCTTC

d_gene: TRBD1
j_gene: TRBJ1-5
v_gene: TRBV19
abundance: .
CDR3aa: CASSIGTGGQPQHF
CDR3nt: TGTGCCAGTAGTATAGGGACAGGGGGACAGCCCCAGCATTTT

d_gene: .
j_gene: TRBJ2-3
v_gene: TRBV7-9
abundance: .
CDR3aa: CASSTRISSTDTQYF
CDR3nt: TGTGCCAGCAGCACAAGAATATCTAGCACAGATACGCAGTATTTT

d_gene: TRBD1
j_gene: TRBJ1-1
v_gene: TRBV29-1
abundance: .
CDR3aa: CSVSRPKTGGTEAFF
CDR3nt: TGCAGCGTTTCTAGACCTAAGACAGGGGGAACTGAAGCTTTCTTT

d_gene: TRBD1
j_gene: TRBJ2-7
v_gene: TRBV5-1
abundance: .
CDR3aa: CASSPGGNEQYF
CDR3nt: TGCGCCAGCAGTCCAGGGGGCAACGAGCAGTACTTC

d_gene: TRBD2
j_gene: TRBJ2-7
v_gene: TRBV6-1
abundance: once
CDR3aa: CASNRASGIKYEQYF
CDR3nt: TGTGCCAGCAATCGGGCTAGCGGGATTAAGTACGAGCAGTACTTC

d_gene: .
j_gene: TRBJ1-1
v_gene: TRBV5-1
abundance: .
CDR3aa: CASSLAQAGTEAFF
CDR3nt: TGCGCCAGCAGCTTGGCGCAGGCAGGCACTGAAGCTTTCTTT

d_gene: .
j_gene: TRBJ2-1
v_gene: TRBV25-1
abundance: .
CDR3aa: CASSEGGAGYTYNEQFF
CDR3nt: TGTGCCAGCAGTGAAGGAGGAGCAGGGTACACCTACAATGAGCAGTTCTTC

d_gene: .
j_gene: TRBJ2-4
v_gene: TRBV27
abundance: .
CDR3aa: CASRTPGPGKNIQYF
CDR3nt: TGTGCCAGCAGGACCCCCGGGCCAGGGAAAAACATTCAGTACTTC

d_gene: TRBD1
j_gene: TRBJ1-5
v_gene: TRBV4-3
abundance: .
CDR3aa: CASSQQGGGQPQHF
CDR3nt: TGCGCCAGCAGCCAACAAGGGGGCGGACAGCCCCAGCATTTT

d_gene: TRBD2
j_gene: TRBJ2-3
v_gene: TRBV29-1
abundance: .
CDR3aa: CSVREDRTDTQYF
CDR3nt: TGCAGCGTTCGGGAGGACCGTACAGATACGCAGTATTTT

d_gene: .
j_gene: TRBJ2-1
v_gene: TRBV30
abundance: .
CDR3aa: CAWSADNEQFF
CDR3nt: TGTGCCTGGAGCGCGGACAATGAGCAGTTCTTC

d_gene: .
j_gene: TRBJ2-5
v_gene: TRBV2
abundance: .
CDR3aa: CASSEMGGGETQYF
CDR3nt: TGTGCCAGCAGTGAAATGGGGGGTGGAGAGACCCAGTACTTC

d_gene: .
j_gene: TRBJ1-5
v_gene: TRBV4-3
abundance: .
CDR3aa: CASSQGNSNQPQHF
CDR3nt: TGCGCCAGCAGCCAAGGTAATAGCAATCAGCCCCAGCATTTT

d_gene: .
j_gene: TRBJ1-5
v_gene: TRBV5-1
abundance: .
CDR3aa: CASSLGQDQPQHF
CDR3nt: TGCGCCAGCAGCTTGGGGCAGGATCAGCCCCAGCATTTT

d_gene: .
j_gene: TRBJ2-1
v_gene: TRBV4-1
abundance: .
CDR3aa: CASSQGIRGNEQFF
CDR3nt: TGCGCCAGCAGCCAAGGGATTCGGGGGAACGAGCAGTTCTTC

d_gene: TRBD1
j_gene: TRBJ2-5
v_gene: TRBV19
abundance: .
CDR3aa: CASSKGQGIETQYF
CDR3nt: TGTGCCAGTAGTAAGGGACAGGGGATAGAGACCCAGTACTTC

d_gene: .
j_gene: TRBJ2-3
v_gene: TRBV4-1
abundance: .
CDR3aa: CASSQEGPGVSTDTQYF
CDR3nt: TGCGCCAGCAGCCAAGAGGGCCCCGGGGTCAGCACAGATACGCAGTATTTT

d_gene: TRBD2
j_gene: TRBJ2-1
v_gene: TRBV30
abundance: .
CDR3aa: CAWAWMSGGFNEQFF
CDR3nt: TGTGCCTGGGCTTGGATGAGCGGGGGCTTCAATGAGCAGTTCTTC

d_gene: .
j_gene: TRBJ2-3
v_gene: TRBV27
abundance: .
CDR3aa: CASGAVPSTDTQYF
CDR3nt: TGTGCCAGCGGAGCGGTCCCTAGCACAGATACGCAGTATTTT

d_gene: .
j_gene: TRBJ1-1
v_gene: TRBV10-3
abundance: many
CDR3aa: CAISERQGSTEAFF
CDR3nt: TGTGCCATCAGTGAACGTCAGGGGAGCACTGAAGCTTTCTTT

d_gene: .
j_gene: TRBJ2-3
v_gene: TRBV6-1
abundance: .
CDR3aa: CASRDSPGILDTQYF
CDR3nt: TGTGCCAGCAGAGATAGCCCGGGCATCTTGGATACGCAGTATTTT

d_gene: TRBD1
j_gene: TRBJ1-5
v_gene: TRBV9
abundance: many
CDR3aa: CASSDRDRDQPQHF
CDR3nt: TGTGCCAGCAGCGACAGGGACAGGGATCAGCCCCAGCATTTT

d_gene: .
j_gene: TRBJ2-5
v_gene: TRBV25-1
abundance: .
CDR3aa: CASSADGIWTQYF
CDR3nt: TGTGCCAGCAGTGCTGACGGAATCTGGACCCAGTACTTC

d_gene: TRBD1
j_gene: TRBJ2-7
v_gene: TRBV4-3
abundance: .
CDR3aa: CASSQDFSGGFEQYF
CDR3nt: TGCGCCAGCAGCCAAGACTTTTCAGGGGGCTTTGAGCAGTACTTC

d_gene: .
j_gene: TRBJ2-7
v_gene: TRBV18
abundance: few
CDR3aa: CASSPRGNHEQYF
CDR3nt: TGTGCCAGCTCACCAAGAGGGAACCACGAGCAGTACTTC

d_gene: TRBD1
j_gene: TRBJ2-7
v_gene: TRBV27
abundance: .
CDR3aa: CASWTGTGRNEQYF
CDR3nt: TGTGCCAGCTGGACGGGGACAGGGCGCAACGAGCAGTACTTC

d_gene: TRBD1
j_gene: TRBJ1-2
v_gene: TRBV10-3
abundance: .
CDR3aa: CAIGPGTDDGYTF
CDR3nt: TGTGCCATCGGGCCCGGGACAGATGATGGCTACACCTTC

d_gene: TRBD2
j_gene: TRBJ2-7
v_gene: TRBV10-3
abundance: .
CDR3aa: CAISERGGRAGSYEQYF
CDR3nt: TGTGCCATCAGTGAGAGGGGCGGGAGGGCCGGATCCTACGAGCAGTACTTC

d_gene: .
j_gene: TRBJ2-5
v_gene: TRBV7-2
abundance: once
CDR3aa: CASSFDRQQETQYF
CDR3nt: TGTGCCAGCAGCTTCGACAGGCAACAAGAGACCCAGTACTTC

d_gene: .
j_gene: TRBJ1-4
v_gene: TRBV7-9
abundance: .
CDR3aa: CASSSVLRGRTNEKLFF
CDR3nt: TGTGCCAGCAGCTCCGTGTTAAGGGGGAGAACTAATGAAAAACTGTTTTTT

d_gene: .
j_gene: TRBJ2-2
v_gene: TRBV10-3
abundance: .
CDR3aa: CAINGNTGELFF
CDR3nt: TGTGCCATCAACGGGAACACCGGGGAGCTGTTTTTT

d_gene: .
j_gene: TRBJ2-1
v_gene: TRBV12-5
abundance: .
CDR3aa: CASGLVRTRSPYNEQFF
CDR3nt: TGTGCTAGTGGTTTGGTACGTACACGCTCACCTTACAATGAGCAGTTCTTC

d_gene: TRBD1
j_gene: TRBJ1-1
v_gene: TRBV9
abundance: .
CDR3aa: CASSVGGQGAYTEAFF
CDR3nt: TGTGCCAGCAGCGTAGGCGGACAGGGGGCGTATACTGAAGCTTTCTTT

d_gene: .
j_gene: TRBJ2-1
v_gene: TRBV29-1
abundance: .
CDR3aa: CSVASAYYNEQFF
CDR3nt: TGCAGCGTTGCCAGCGCTTACTACAATGAGCAGTTCTTC

d_gene: .
j_gene: TRBJ1-5
v_gene: TRBV5-5
abundance: .
CDR3aa: CASSPTKEGSNQPQHF
CDR3nt: TGTGCCAGCAGCCCCACCAAAGAGGGAAGCAATCAGCCCCAGCATTTT

d_gene: .
j_gene: TRBJ2-5
v_gene: TRBV29-1
abundance: .
CDR3aa: CSVQRQEQETQYF
CDR3nt: TGCAGCGTTCAGCGGCAGGAGCAAGAGACCCAGTACTTC

d_gene: TRBD1
j_gene: TRBJ1-2
v_gene: TRBV5-1
abundance: .
CDR3aa: CASSLGQGQGGYTF
CDR3nt: TGCGCCAGCAGCTTGGGACAGGGCCAGGGAGGCTACACCTTC

d_gene: .
j_gene: TRBJ2-5
v_gene: TRBV15
abundance: .
CDR3aa: CATSRGGTPQETQYF
CDR3nt: TGTGCCACCAGCAGAGGGGGGACGCCCCAAGAGACCCAGTACTTC

d_gene: .
j_gene: TRBJ1-2
v_gene: TRBV2
abundance: .
CDR3aa: CASSSDSFNYGYTF
CDR3nt: TGTGCCAGCAGTTCGGACAGTTTTAACTATGGCTACACCTTC

d_gene: .
j_gene: TRBJ2-3
v_gene: TRBV11-1
abundance: few
CDR3aa: CASSLRSITDTQYF
CDR3nt: TGTGCCAGCAGCTTAAGGTCAATCACAGATACGCAGTATTTT